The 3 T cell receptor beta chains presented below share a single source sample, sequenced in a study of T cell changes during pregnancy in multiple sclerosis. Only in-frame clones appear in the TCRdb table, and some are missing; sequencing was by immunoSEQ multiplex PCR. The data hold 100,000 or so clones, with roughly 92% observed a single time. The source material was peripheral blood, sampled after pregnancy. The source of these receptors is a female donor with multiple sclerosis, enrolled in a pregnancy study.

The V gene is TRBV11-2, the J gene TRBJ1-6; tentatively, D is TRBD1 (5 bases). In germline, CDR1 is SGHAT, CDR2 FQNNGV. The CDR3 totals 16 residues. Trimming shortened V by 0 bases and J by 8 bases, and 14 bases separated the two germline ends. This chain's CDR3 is CASSLDPGQPYSPLHF. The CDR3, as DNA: TGTGCCAGCAGCTTAGACCCAGGGCAGCCTTATTCACCCCTCCACTTT.

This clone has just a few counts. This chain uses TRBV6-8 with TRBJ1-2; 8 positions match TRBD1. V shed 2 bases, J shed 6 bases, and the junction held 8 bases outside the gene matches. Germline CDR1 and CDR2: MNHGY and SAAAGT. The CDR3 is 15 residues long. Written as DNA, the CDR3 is TGTGCCAGCAGTTACCGACAGGGGCGGAAGGATGGCTACACCTTC. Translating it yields CASSYRQGRKDGYTF.

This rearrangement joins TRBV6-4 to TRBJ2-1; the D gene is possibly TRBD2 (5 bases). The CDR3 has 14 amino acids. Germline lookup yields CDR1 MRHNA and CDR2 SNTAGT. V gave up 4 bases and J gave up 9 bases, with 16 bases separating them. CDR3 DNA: TGTGCCAGCAGTGGTGGTCCTGAGGGCTCTGAGCAGTTCTTC. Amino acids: CASSGGPEGSEQFF.